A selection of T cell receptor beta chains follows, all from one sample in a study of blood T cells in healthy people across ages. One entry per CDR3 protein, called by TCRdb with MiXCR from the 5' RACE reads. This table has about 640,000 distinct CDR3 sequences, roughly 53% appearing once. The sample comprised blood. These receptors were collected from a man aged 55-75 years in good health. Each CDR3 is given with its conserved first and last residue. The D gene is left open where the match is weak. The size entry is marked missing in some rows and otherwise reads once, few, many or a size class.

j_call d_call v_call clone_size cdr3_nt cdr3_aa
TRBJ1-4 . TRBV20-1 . TGCAGTGCTAGAGCCCGCCAGTTTGCAACTAATGAAAAACTGTTTTTT CSARARQFATNEKLFF
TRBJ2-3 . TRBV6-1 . TGTGCCAGCTCACACCGGGACTCAAGCACAGATACGCAGTATTTT CASSHRDSSTDTQYF
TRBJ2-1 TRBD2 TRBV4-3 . TGCGCCAGCAGCCGGTCGACTAGCGGGGGCTACAATGAGCAGTTCTTC CASSRSTSGGYNEQFF
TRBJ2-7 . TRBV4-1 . TGCGCCAGCAGCTCCCAGGACACGAGCTCCTGCGAGCAGTACTTC CASSSQDTSSCEQYF
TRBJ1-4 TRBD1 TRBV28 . TGTGCCAGCAGCCACCGGACAGGGGGGTATGAAAAACTGTTTTTT CASSHRTGGYEKLFF
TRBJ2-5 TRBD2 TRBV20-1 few TGCAGTGCTAGCCCGACTAGCGCAGAGACCCAGTACTTC CSASPTSAETQYF
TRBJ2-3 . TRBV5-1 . TGCGCCAGCAGCTCAGGTTGGAGTTTGGGAGATACGCAGTATTTT CASSSGWSLGDTQYF
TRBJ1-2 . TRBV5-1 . TGCGCCAGCAGCTGGACAAGGGGGACTAACTATGGCTACACCTTC CASSWTRGTNYGYTF
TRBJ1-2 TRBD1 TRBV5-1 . TGCGCCAGCAGCTTGGGCCACAGGGGGGTCTATGGCTACACCTTC CASSLGHRGVYGYTF
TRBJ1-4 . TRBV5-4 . TGTGCCAGCAGCGGGTCGGGAAATGAAAAACTGTTTTTT CASSGSGNEKLFF
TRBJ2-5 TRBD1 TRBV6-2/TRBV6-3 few TGTGCCAGCAGTCGTGGACAGGAGATCCAAGAGACCCAGTACTTC CASSRGQEIQETQYF
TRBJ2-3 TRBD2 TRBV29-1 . TGCAGCACCACAGGTCGGGGGGGCGGGACAGATACGCAGTATTTT CSTTGRGGGTDTQYF
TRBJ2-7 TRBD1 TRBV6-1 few TGTGCCAGCAGTGAAAATTCAGGGGGTTCCTACGAGCAGTACTTC CASSENSGGSYEQYF
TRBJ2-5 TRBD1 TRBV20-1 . TGCAGTGAAGGGGGCCAGAACCAAGAGACCCAGTACTTC CSEGGQNQETQYF
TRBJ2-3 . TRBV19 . TGTGCCAGTACTACGTGGGGGGCCACAGATACGCAGTATTTT CASTTWGATDTQYF
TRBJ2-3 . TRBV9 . TGTGCCAGCAGCGTAGTAGAGGGAGGCGGGGTTACGCAGTATTTT CASSVVEGGGVTQYF
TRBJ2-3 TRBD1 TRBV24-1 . TGTGCCACCAGTGTCACCGGACAGGGGGCAGATACGCAGTATTTT CATSVTGQGADTQYF
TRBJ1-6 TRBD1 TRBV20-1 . TGCAGTGCCGCGGGACAGGGGTTGATTTCACCCCTCCACTTT CSAAGQGLISPLHF
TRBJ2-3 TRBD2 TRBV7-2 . TGTGCCAGCAGCTTGCCCGGGGGGAGTGCAGATACGCAGTATTTT CASSLPGGSADTQYF
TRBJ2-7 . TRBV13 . TGTGCCAGCAGCCCCGGGACCACAGCCTACGAGCAGTACTTC CASSPGTTAYEQYF
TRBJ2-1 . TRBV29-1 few TGCAGCGTTGGAGCAGGGAGTGATGAGCAGTTCTTC CSVGAGSDEQFF
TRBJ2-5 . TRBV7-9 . TGTGCCAGCAGGGCGGGATTACAAGAGACCCAGTACTTC CASRAGLQETQYF
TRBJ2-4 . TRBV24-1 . . CATSDSGQAGTQYF
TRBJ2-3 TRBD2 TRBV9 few TGTGCCAGCAGCGGAGGTGTAGCGGGGGGGCCAGATACGCAGTATTTT CASSGGVAGGPDTQYF
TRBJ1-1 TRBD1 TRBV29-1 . TGCAGCGTACCTGGACAGGGCGACACTGAAGCTTTCTTT CSVPGQGDTEAFF
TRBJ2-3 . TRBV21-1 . TGTGCCAGCAGCAAGGGGGACACGCAGTATTTT CASSKGDTQYF
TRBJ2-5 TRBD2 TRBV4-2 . TGTGCCAGCAGCCAAGGTTTTGGGACTAACCAAGAGACCCAGTACTTC CASSQGFGTNQETQYF
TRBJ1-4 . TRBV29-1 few TGCAGCGTGTCCGGGGGGACACATGAAAAACTGTTTTTT CSVSGGTHEKLFF
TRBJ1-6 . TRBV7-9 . TGTGCCAGCAGGGAGGGCGGGGGCAATTCACCCCTCCACTTT CASREGGGNSPLHF
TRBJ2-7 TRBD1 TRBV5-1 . TGCGCCAGCAGCGTGACAGGGGGCGCTTCCTACGAGCAGTACTTC CASSVTGGASYEQYF
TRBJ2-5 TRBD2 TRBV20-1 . TGCAGTGTCCGGACTAGCGGGAAACAAGAGACCCAGTACTTC CSVRTSGKQETQYF
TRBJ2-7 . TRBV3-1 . TGTGCCAGCAGGAGGGGAACGGGGCAAAACTACGAGCAGTACTTC CASRRGTGQNYEQYF
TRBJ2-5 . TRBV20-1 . TGCAGTGCTACAGGACTCCGACAAGAGACCCAGTACTTC CSATGLRQETQYF
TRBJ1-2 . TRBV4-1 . TGCGCCAGCAGCCAAGTGGACAGTTCAGACTATGGCTACACCTTC CASSQVDSSDYGYTF
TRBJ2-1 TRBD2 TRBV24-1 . TGTGCCACCAGTGGGGGGGGGAATGAGCAGTTCTTC CATSGGGNEQFF
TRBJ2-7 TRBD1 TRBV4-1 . TGCGCCAGCAGCCAGATTACCGGGACAGGGGCACTCTACGAGCAGTACTTC CASSQITGTGALYEQYF
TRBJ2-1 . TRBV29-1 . TGCAGCGTTTTGGGGGACGGTTCCTACAATGAGCAGTTCTTC CSVLGDGSYNEQFF
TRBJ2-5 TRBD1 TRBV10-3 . TGTGCCATCAGGGGACAGGGAGGAGAGACCCAGTACTTC CAIRGQGGETQYF
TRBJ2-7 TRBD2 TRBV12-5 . TGTGCTAGTGCGATGGGGCTAGCGGGGGGTGGCTACGAGCAGTACTTC CASAMGLAGGGYEQYF
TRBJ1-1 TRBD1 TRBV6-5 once TGTGCCAGCAGTTACCCGGGACAGGCTGTTGAAGCTTTCTTT CASSYPGQAVEAFF
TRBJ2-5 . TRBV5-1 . TGCGCCAGCAGCTTGGGGACCCAGATTCGGGAGACCCAGTACTTC CASSLGTQIRETQYF
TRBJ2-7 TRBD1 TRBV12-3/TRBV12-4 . TGTGCCAGCAGTTTAGTCGGCAGGGGGAACGAGCAGTACTTC CASSLVGRGNEQYF
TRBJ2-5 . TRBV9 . TGTGCCAGCAGTGAGGCCACGGGATTGGGAGAGACCCAGTACTTC CASSEATGLGETQYF